This T cell receptor beta chain is from a study of shared clonotypes between healthy human individuals. Study overall: The study used three CD4 naive, three CD4 memory, two CD8 naive and one CD8 memory plate per donor.

The CDR3 has 15 amino acids. V gave up 8 bases and J gave up 5 bases, with 21 bases separating them. The V gene's germline CDR1 is MDHEN and CDR2 SYDVKM. As regards this clone: Its target is unknown.

TCRdb keeps only in-frame clones here, not all; method: immunoSEQ multiplex PCR. The sample includes some 1.5 million clones, 95% to 99% of them seen just once. The study's findings and limits: With few donors, the genetic and exposure-history diversity represented was limited.

The J gene is TRBJ1-1, the V gene TRBV28; D remains ambiguous. Material for sequencing was naive CD4+ T cells sorted from blood. Subset given: CD45RA+ positively selected. This clonotype was sampled from a man aged 25-40 years in good health. The DNA of the CDR3 is TGTGCCAGCGACCTACCGCTGGCGGCGGGAACTGAAGCTTTCTTT. As protein: CASDLPLAAGTEAFF.